These T cell receptor beta chains were read from a single sample in a study of blood T cells in healthy people across ages. TCRdb re-analysed the 5' RACE reads in MiXCR, keeping a single row per CDR3 protein. In the table there are roughly 800,000 distinct CDR3 sequences, 25% of which are singletons. The sample was also linked to a second study, of T cells of mothers and their children.

Sequenced sample: blood. The receptors were sampled from a boy aged 10-17 years in good health. Each CDR3 is given with its conserved first and last residue. A D gene is named only where the DNA matches it firmly. A clone size is listed for some rows: how often the clone was seen (once, few, many), or a class if it is expanded.

abundance	v_gene	j_gene	d_gene	CDR3nt	CDR3aa
once	TRBV5-1	TRBJ2-7	TRBD2	TGCGCCAGCAGCAGTACAGCGGGAGTCAGCTCCGAGCAGTACTTC	CASSSTAGVSSEQYF
NA	TRBV7-9	TRBJ2-7	TRBD1	TGTGCCAGCAGCCATTGGGACAGGGTGGACGAGCAGTACTTC	CASSHWDRVDEQYF
NA	TRBV29-1	TRBJ1-2	TRBD1	TGCAGCGTTGTGGAACAGGGGGCGTTCTATGGCTACACCTTC	CSVVEQGAFYGYTF
NA	TRBV7-8	TRBJ2-1	NA	TGTGCCAGCAGCTTAATAACCAGGGGCTCTTTGGACAATGAGCAGTTCTTC	CASSLITRGSLDNEQFF
few	TRBV7-6	TRBJ1-4	TRBD1	TGTGCCAGCAGCGCCGGCGGGACAGGGCATGAAAAACTGTTTTTT	CASSAGGTGHEKLFF
few	TRBV7-2	TRBJ2-5	NA	TGTGCCAGCAGCTTAGCACCCAGTAGTGGGAAGACCCAGTACTTC	CASSLAPSSGKTQYF
NA	TRBV12-3/TRBV12-4	TRBJ1-4	NA	TGTGCCAGCAGTTTAGGCGGGTGGAATGAAAAACTGTTTTTT	CASSLGGWNEKLFF
NA	TRBV7-9	TRBJ1-1	NA	TGTGCCAGCAGCCTGGGGGGCAGCCCTGAAGCTTTCTTT	CASSLGGSPEAFF
NA	TRBV29-1	TRBJ2-3	TRBD2	TGCAGCGGGGCTAGCGGGGGAGAAGATACGCAGTATTTT	CSGASGGEDTQYF
NA	TRBV7-9	TRBJ2-1	NA	TGTGCCAGCAGCCGGCGGGACACAGAGAACAATGAGCAGTTCTTC	CASSRRDTENNEQFF